What follows are 26 T cell receptor beta chains derived from one specimen sequenced in a study of patients with pleural tuberculosis. TCRdb recomputed calls from the reads with MiXCR, one row per CDR3 protein. This sample has under 55,000 distinct CDR3 sequences; 7.3% occur once, and the top ten carry roughly 17%. The receptor set was obtained from a human donor with pleural tuberculosis.

This chain uses TRBV5-4 with TRBJ2-7; D is unresolved. The V end lost 2 bases, the J end lost 2 bases, and 8 bases lay between the germline ends. The CDR3 is 13 amino acids. Germline CDR1 is SGHNT and CDR2 is YYREEE (reference sequence). CDR3 amino acids: CASSFDPPYEQYV. The CDR3 DNA reads as TGTGCCAGCAGCTTTGATCCACCCTACGAGCAGTACGTC.

This clonotype has at least ten counts. The DNA for the CDR3 is TGTGCCAGCAGCCCCGGGGGAAGCAATCAGCCCCAGCATTTT. This codes for CASSPGGSNQPQHF. This rearrangement joins TRBV12-3 or TRBV12-4 to TRBJ1-5, with D possibly being TRBD1 (5 bases). The germline V and J ends were trimmed by 6 bases and 1 base, with 10 bases remaining between them. The CDR3 is 14 amino acids.

Many counts were recorded for this clonotype. J is TRBJ1-3 and V is TRBV2; D is perhaps TRBD1 (6 bases). The V end was cut by 7 bases, the J end by 2 bases, with 15 bases between. CDR1 is SNHLY and CDR2 is FYNNEI in the germline V gene. The CDR3 runs 15 residues. The CDR3 nucleotides are TGTGCCAGCACTTCACAGGGAGTGGCTGGAAACACCATATATTTT. Amino acids: CASTSQGVAGNTIYF.

This clonotype showed up many times. The chain carries TRBV4-2 and TRBJ2-1; 8 nucleotides match TRBD2. This CDR3 has 14 amino acids. Looked up from germline, CDR1 is LGHNA and CDR2 is YNFKEQ. With 4 bases clipped from V and 4 bases from J, the junction kept 3 bases outside the gene matches. The CDR3 reads CASSPSGGYNEQFF. CDR3 sequence (DNA): TGTGCCAGCAGCCCCAGCGGGGGATACAATGAGCAGTTCTTC.

Ten or more counts support this clonotype. This chain connects TRBV10-2 to TRBJ1-2; 7 bases fit TRBD1. Germline V gives CDR1 WSHSY, CDR2 SAAADI. With 8 bases clipped from V and 9 bases from J, the junction kept 9 bases outside the gene matches. This CDR3 comprises 12 residues. The CDR3 bases are TGCGCCAGCGGAACCGGACAGGCGAGCTACACCTTC. Encoded protein: CASGTGQASYTF.

This clonotype occurred many times. J is TRBJ1-2 and V is TRBV28, with 8 bases aligning to TRBD1. Germline V gene lookup returns CDR1 MDHEN and CDR2 SYDVKM. After removal of 3 bases from V and 3 bases from J, the junction contained 6 bases not matched to a gene. This CDR3 is 15 amino acids long. In DNA form, the CDR3 reads TGTGCCAGCAGTTTCTCGACAGGGGTGGACTATGGCTACACCTTC. It translates to CASSFSTGVDYGYTF.

This clonotype was counted at least ten times. J is TRBJ2-1 and V is TRBV11-1; the match to TRBD2 covers 9 bases. V lost 2 bases, J lost 1 base, and 3 bases stayed unmatched. CDR1 SGHAT and CDR2 FQDESV come from the germline V gene (reference sequence). This CDR3 region has 16 residues. The DNA for the CDR3 is TGTGCCAGCAGCTTATCGGCGGGAGGGTCCTACAATGAGCAGTTCTTC. As protein: CASSLSAGGSYNEQFF.

The V call is TRBV19, the J call TRBJ1-5, with D unclear. From germline, CDR1 is LNHDA and CDR2 SQIVND (reference sequence). V lost 3 bases, J lost 0 bases, and 9 bases lay in between. This CDR3 spans 15 amino acids. The CDR3 region has the DNA TGTGCCAGTAGTATCACCCGGAATAGCAATCAGCCCCAGCATTTT. This codes for CASSITRNSNQPQHF.

This clonotype was seen a few times. One base away lies a much larger clone, so this may be a sequencing read error. The chain carries TRBV20-1 and TRBJ2-5; the D is unclear. The CDR3 runs to 12 residues. From germline, CDR1 is DFQATT and CDR2 SNEGSKA (reference sequence). The V gene lost 6 bases and the J gene lost 7 bases, with 15 bases spanning the gap. The CDR3 here is CSATTRRGTQYF. The CDR3, as DNA: TGCAGTGCAACAACCAGGAGAGGGACCCAGTACTTC.

A single count supports this clonotype. The junction departs from germline at one end; a sequencing error may be responsible. CDR3 residues: CAGSEDRENTEAFF. The CDR3 bases are TGTGCCGGCAGTGAGGACAGGGAGAACACAGAAGCTTTCTTT. V is TRBV6-1 and J is TRBJ1-1; 8 nucleotides align to TRBD1. CDR3 length: 14 amino acids. Per the germline V gene, CDR1 is MNHNS and CDR2 is SASEGT.

This clonotype was detected only a few times. The chain employs TRBV12-3 or TRBV12-4 and TRBJ1-6; D possibly corresponds to TRBD1 (5 bases). The CDR3 contains 15 residues. Trimming pared 2 bases from V and 6 bases from J, leaving 11 bases between. The DNA for the CDR3 is TGTGCCAGCAGTTTACGGGGGTTGGCTAATTCACCCCTCCACTTT. Translated: CASSLRGLANSPLHF.

This clonotype was counted many times. The chain employs TRBV6-2 or TRBV6-3 and TRBJ2-5; TRBD2 aligns across 9 bases. Germline V gene data show CDR1 as MNHEY and CDR2 as SVGEGT. Unmatched junction bases numbered 5, after V lost 4 bases and J lost 5 bases. The CDR3 sequence is 14 residues long. The CDR3 protein is CASSFWTSVETQYF. The CDR3 nucleotides are TGTGCCAGCAGTTTCTGGACTAGCGTGGAGACCCAGTACTTC.

This clonotype was found a few times. The chain recombines TRBV4-1 with TRBJ2-7; 7 bases map to TRBD1. V lost 1 base to trimming and J lost 5 bases; unmatched junction nucleotides: 8. The CDR3 totals 15 residues. Germline loops: CDR1 MGHRA, CDR2 YSYEKL. CDR3 in DNA: TGCGCCAGCAGCCAAGCTCCACAGGGGCGGAACGAGCAGTACTTC. Its protein is CASSQAPQGRNEQYF.

The V call is TRBV12-3 or TRBV12-4, the J call TRBJ1-1; D call uncertain. The V end was cut by 5 bases, the J end by 6 bases, with 10 bases between. This CDR3 is built from 12 residues. This chain's CDR3 is CASSHTSAEAFF. CDR3 in DNA: TGTGCCAGCAGTCACACCTCGGCTGAAGCTTTCTTT.

The V and J genes are TRBV20-1 and TRBJ2-1, with TRBD1 as a possible D gene (5 bases). CDR3 size: 14 residues. V was shortened by 4 bases and J by 6 bases, with 16 bases between the two germline ends. Germline V gene data show CDR1 as DFQATT and CDR2 as SNEGSKA (reference sequence). In DNA form, the CDR3 reads TGCAGTGCTACTGCCGTGTCCAGGGTCAATGAGCAGTTCTTC. Translating it yields CSATAVSRVNEQFF.

In this sample, this clonotype turned up many times. The J gene is TRBJ1-2, the V gene TRBV25-1; D call uncertain. Germline V gene lookup returns CDR1 MGHDK and CDR2 SYGVNS. V was clipped by 10 bases and J by 4 bases, with 10 bases between them. The CDR3 contains 11 residues. The CDR3 is CANGLVYGYTF. The CDR3 DNA reads as TGTGCCAACGGACTTGTCTATGGCTACACCTTC.

This clonotype showed up just a few times. The CDR3 nucleotides read TGTGCCAGCAGTTTAGGAGCAGGGGGGGTACACAATGAGCAGTTCTTC. This encodes CASSLGAGGVHNEQFF. V gene TRBV28 combines with J gene TRBJ2-1, with D possibly called TRBD1 or TRBD2 (7 bases each). There are 16 residues in the CDR3. Germline V CDR1 and CDR2: MDHEN, SYDVKM. Trimming removed 2 bases at V and 5 bases at J, with 16 bases between.

This clonotype was seen only a few times. The CDR3 DNA reads as TGTGCCAGCAGTGCGGACAGAGATAGCAATCAGCCCCAGCATTTT. Translation: CASSADRDSNQPQHF. This chain connects TRBV2 to TRBJ1-5; D perhaps matches TRBD1 (6 bases). The CDR3 loop spans 15 amino acids. V lost 4 bases and J 0 bases, leaving 10 bases between the germline ends. Germline V gene sequence: CDR1 SNHLY, CDR2 FYNNEI.

This clonotype was counted at least ten times. Because the CDR3's place on the DNA is in doubt, the DNA is left out and the CDR3 is given as listed by TCRdb. This chain connects TRBV6-7 to TRBJ1-1; no DNA check was done on the table's D call, TRBD1. TRBV6-7 is sorted into the ORF group, with uncertain function. The CDR3 region is 14 residues in length, termini included. The CDR3: CASILDRGHTEAFF.

This clonotype was seen many times. The chain uses TRBV24-1 and TRBJ2-5, with 9 bases that match TRBD2. Losses at the gene ends were 1 base for V and 2 bases for J; bases not matched to a gene: 4. The germline V gene has CDR1 KGHDR and CDR2 SFDVKD. The CDR3 consists of 16 residues. The CDR3 nucleotides are TGTGCCACCAGTGATTTATCCCTAGCGGGACAAGAGACCCAGTACTTC. Encoded protein: CATSDLSLAGQETQYF.

This clonotype was detected many times. The chain carries TRBV7-3 and TRBJ2-2; D is unresolved. This CDR3 has 14 amino acids. CDR1 and CDR2 from the germline V gene are SGHTA and FQGTGA. Trimming left V 1 base short and J 4 bases short, with 7 bases between. Here the CDR3 DNA reads TGTGCCAGCAGCTTAATGACTCCCACCGGGGAGCTGTTTTTT. Amino acid sequence: CASSLMTPTGELFF. Variable domain in full (rest from reference TRBV7-3 and TRBJ2-2): GAGVSQTPSNKVTEKGKYVELRCDPISGHTALYWYRQSLGQGPEFLIYFQGTGAADDSGLPNDRFFAVRPEGSVSTLKIQRTERGDSAVYLCASSLMTPTGELFFGEGSRLTVL.

The chain recombines TRBV5-1 with TRBJ1-1; no clear D gene. CDR1 is SGHRS and CDR2 is YFSETQ in the germline V gene. With 4 bases removed from V and 0 bases from J, the gap between germline ends came to 13 bases. The CDR3 extends over 15 amino acids. The CDR3 DNA is TGCGCCAGCAGCCCAGGAAAGACGGTGAACACTGAAGCTTTCTTT. This translates into CASSPGKTVNTEAFF.

This clonotype was observed many times. This sequence may be a read error, since a much larger clone differs from it by one base. Given the absence of the conserved phenylalanine or tryptophan at the CDR3 end, a read error is likely. V is TRBV6-2 or TRBV6-3 and J is TRBJ1-1; TRBD1 might be the D (6 bases). Germline V gives CDR1 MNHEY, CDR2 SVGEGT. V dropped 6 bases and J dropped 1 base, with 9 bases sitting between them. This CDR3 region has 13 residues. Written as DNA, the CDR3 is TGTGCCAGCAGCTACAGGGCGAACACTGAAGCTTTCCTT. Translated: CASSYRANTEAFL.

This clonotype was seen many times. This chain joins TRBV20-1 and TRBJ1-2; tentatively, D is TRBD1 (5 bases). Germline V lookup: CDR1 DFQATT, CDR2 SNEGSKA (reference sequence). V was trimmed by 3 bases and J by 8 bases, leaving 10 bases between them. The CDR3 is 11 residues long. CDR3 nucleotides: TGCAGTGCTAGGGGGGTTGGGGGCTACACCTTC. Its protein product is CSARGVGGYTF.

This clonotype has just a few counts. The chain joins TRBV10-3 to TRBJ1-1; D ambiguous. This CDR3 contains 14 residues. In germline, CDR1 is ENHRY, CDR2 SYGVKD. Trimming removed 3 bases at V and 5 bases at J, with 13 bases between. The CDR3 is CAISEGGIRTEAFF. In DNA form, the CDR3 reads TGTGCCATCAGTGAAGGCGGAATACGGACTGAAGCTTTCTTT.

This clonotype was counted ten times or more. V gene TRBV28 combines with J gene TRBJ2-5; D not resolved. Trimming cost V 3 bases and J 2 bases, with 13 bases left between them. From germline, CDR1 is MDHEN and CDR2 SYDVKM. The CDR3 has 15 residues. In DNA form, the CDR3 reads TGTGCCAGCAGTTTGGAGACCAGTGCTCAAGAGACCCAGTACTTC. Translating it yields CASSLETSAQETQYF.